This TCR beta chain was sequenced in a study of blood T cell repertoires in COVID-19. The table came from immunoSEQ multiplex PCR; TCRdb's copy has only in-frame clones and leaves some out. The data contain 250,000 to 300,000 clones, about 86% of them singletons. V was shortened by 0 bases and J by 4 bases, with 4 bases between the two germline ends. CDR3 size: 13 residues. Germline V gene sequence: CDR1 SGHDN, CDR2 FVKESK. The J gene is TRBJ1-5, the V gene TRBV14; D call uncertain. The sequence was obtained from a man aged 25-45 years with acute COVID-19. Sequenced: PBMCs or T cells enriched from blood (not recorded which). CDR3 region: CASSQDSNQPQHF. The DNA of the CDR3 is TGTGCCAGCAGCCAAGACAGTAATCAGCCCCAGCATTTT.